This entry features one T cell receptor beta chain sequence. These data belong to a study of blood T cell repertoires in COVID-19. Authors' methods: Estimates of nucleated cell counts were drawn from the amplification of reference gene primers. Sequenced by immunoSEQ multiplex PCR; TCRdb stores in-frame clones only, minus some. The DNA was the basis for D and trimming; V, J and clone size are from that table. Counted here are roughly 150,000 clones, approximately 84% occurring once; the ten biggest clones make up roughly 5%. What was sequenced was peripheral blood. This receptor was obtained from a woman in her fifties or sixties with COVID-19, enrolled during active disease.

CDR3 region: CASGQVSSYEQYF. The DNA for the CDR3 is TGTGCCAGCGGACAGGTCAGTTCCTACGAGCAGTACTTC. The V and J genes are TRBV19 and TRBJ2-7, with 7 bases lining up with TRBD1. The CDR3 extends over 13 amino acids. Germline values: CDR1 LNHDA, CDR2 SQIVND (reference sequence). The V and J ends lost 9 bases and 1 base, in that order; junction bases with no gene match: 6.